Listed below are T cell receptor beta chains from one sample, sequenced in a study of blood T cell repertoires in COVID-19. Assay: immunoSEQ multiplex PCR; the TCRdb copy retains only in-frame clones and omits some. This sample has 410,000 or so clones, with 89% found just once. Sequenced material: peripheral blood. These receptors all come from a woman in her forties with COVID-19, enrolled during active disease. Each CDR3 is given with its conserved first and last residue. The D gene is left open where the match is weak. Size tells how often a clone was seen (once, few, many) or the class of an expanded clone, and some rows leave it out.

cdr3_aa | cdr3_nt | clone_size | j_call | d_call | v_call
CASSPAGTGNEKLFF | TGTGCCAGCAGTCCGGCAGGGACAGGGAATGAAAAACTGTTTTTT | . | TRBJ1-4 | TRBD1 | TRBV6-2/TRBV6-3
CASSSRTSGGPGELFF | TGTGCCAGCAGCTCCAGGACTAGCGGGGGCCCCGGGGAGCTGTTTTTT | . | TRBJ2-2 | TRBD2 | TRBV28
CASSDKWALDTQYF | TGTGCCAGCAGTGACAAGTGGGCGTTGGATACGCAGTATTTT | . | TRBJ2-3 | . | TRBV2
CASTRGSTNTGELFF | TGTGCCAGCACCCGGGGGAGTACGAACACCGGGGAGCTGTTTTTT | . | TRBJ2-2 | . | TRBV9
CASSHIPNTEAFF | TGCGCCAGCAGCCATATTCCGAACACTGAAGCTTTCTTT | . | TRBJ1-1 | . | TRBV4-3
CASSVVGAGGHQETQYF | TGTGCCAGCAGCGTAGTGGGAGCGGGGGGGCACCAAGAGACCCAGTACTTC | . | TRBJ2-5 | TRBD2 | TRBV9
CASRGTGGGHEQFF | TGTGCCAGCAGAGGGACAGGGGGCGGCCATGAGCAGTTCTTC | once | TRBJ2-1 | TRBD1 | TRBV11-2
CATSDNRQGTQPQHF | TGTGCCACCAGTGATAATCGACAGGGAACTCAGCCCCAGCATTTT | . | TRBJ1-5 | TRBD1 | TRBV24-1
CSVTQGLGNTIYF | TGCAGCGTTACTCAGGGCCTTGGAAACACCATATATTTT | once | TRBJ1-3 | . | TRBV29-1
CASSSPGTAAYEQYF | TGTGCCAGCAGTTCACCCGGGACAGCTGCCTACGAGCAGTACTTC | . | TRBJ2-7 | TRBD1 | TRBV28
CASSQLQDHGELFF | TGTGCCAGCAGTCAACTACAGGATCACGGGGAGCTGTTTTTT | . | TRBJ2-2 | . | TRBV6-5
CASSDGFWVAGGDEQYF | TGTGCCAGCAGTGACGGGTTTTGGGTAGCGGGGGGCGACGAGCAGTACTTC | . | TRBJ2-7 | TRBD2 | TRBV6-1
CATSGGDEQFF | TGTGCCACCTCAGGGGGCGATGAGCAGTTCTTC | few | TRBJ2-1 | TRBD1 | TRBV24-1
CASSQGKQGLDEKLFF | TGTGCCAGCAGCCAGGGAAAACAGGGGTTAGATGAAAAACTGTTTTTT | . | TRBJ1-4 | TRBD1 | TRBV4-2
CASSDSTRAENQPQHF | TGTGCCAGCAGTGACTCGACGAGGGCGGAAAATCAGCCCCAGCATTTT | . | TRBJ1-5 | . | TRBV6-4
CASSLGSGGGTEAFF | TGCGCCAGCAGCTTGGGTTCAGGGGGCGGCACTGAAGCTTTCTTT | . | TRBJ1-1 | TRBD1 | TRBV5-1
CASSLGDRAEKLFF | TGTGCCAGCAGCTTAGGGGACAGAGCCGAAAAACTGTTTTTT | . | TRBJ1-4 | TRBD1 | TRBV7-9
CASSPQGARYGYTF | TGTGCCAGCAGCCCACAGGGGGCAAGATATGGCTACACCTTC | . | TRBJ1-2 | TRBD1 | TRBV28
CASSEGRYTEAFF | TGTGCCAGCAGTGAAGGCCGGTACACTGAAGCTTTCTTT | once | TRBJ1-1 | . | TRBV6-1
CSASWTGGYNEQFF | TGCAGTGCTAGTTGGACAGGGGGCTACAATGAGCAGTTCTTC | . | TRBJ2-1 | TRBD1 | TRBV20-1
CASSLEKTVYGYTF | TGCGCCAGCAGCTTGGAAAAGACAGTATATGGCTACACCTTC | . | TRBJ1-2 | . | TRBV5-1
CASSLVVRWGSSYNSPLHF | TGTGCCAGCAGTTTAGTAGTCAGGTGGGGCTCCTCCTATAATTCACCCCTCCACTTT | . | TRBJ1-6 | . | TRBV27
CASSLGTGPYNEQFF | TGTGCCAGCAGCTTAGGGACTGGACCTTACAATGAGCAGTTCTTC | . | TRBJ2-1 | . | TRBV5-4
CSQRQGAMGDTQYF | TGCAGCCAACGTCAGGGGGCGATGGGAGATACGCAGTATTTT | . | TRBJ2-3 | TRBD1 | TRBV29-1
CATSDSGKWGGYTF | TGTGCCACCAGTGATTCAGGGAAATGGGGCGGCTACACCTTC | . | TRBJ1-2 | . | TRBV24-1
CASSPVMEYEKLFF | TGTGCCAGCTCACCGGTGATGGAGTATGAAAAACTGTTTTTT | once | TRBJ1-4 | . | TRBV18
CATSKRGQGLDGYTF | TGTGCCACCAGTAAGAGAGGACAGGGCTTGGATGGCTACACCTTC | few | TRBJ1-2 | TRBD1 | TRBV24-1
CASSLGTGHTDTQYF | TGTGCCAGCAGCTTAGGGACAGGGCACACAGATACGCAGTATTTT | many | TRBJ2-3 | TRBD1 | TRBV7-9
CASSLNSDPYGYTF | TGTGCCAGCAGTTTAAATAGCGACCCCTATGGCTACACCTTC | . | TRBJ1-2 | . | TRBV28
CASSLGQLNYGYTF | TGTGCCAGCTCACTGGGACAGCTTAACTATGGCTACACCTTC | . | TRBJ1-2 | TRBD1 | TRBV18
CASSQQGLSSYEQYF | TGTGCCAGCAGCCAACAGGGGCTCAGCTCCTACGAGCAGTACTTC | . | TRBJ2-7 | TRBD1 | TRBV2
CANPDHQERNTGELFF | TGTGCCAACCCCGACCACCAGGAACGGAACACCGGGGAGCTGTTTTTT | . | TRBJ2-2 | . | TRBV27
CASSVAPTQSYEQYF | TGTGCCAGCAGCGTAGCTCCCACTCAAAGCTACGAGCAGTACTTC | . | TRBJ2-7 | . | TRBV9
CASSESARGEYF | TGCGCCAGCAGTGAGTCGGCCAGGGGGGAGTACTTC | . | TRBJ2-7 | . | TRBV10-1
CASSYAGAQNEQFF | TGTGCCAGCAGTTACGCGGGGGCACAGAATGAGCAGTTCTTC | . | TRBJ2-1 | . | TRBV6-6
CASSLVGRATEAFF | TGTGCCAGCAGCTTGGTTGGCAGGGCGACTGAAGCTTTCTTT | . | TRBJ1-1 | . | TRBV5-5
CASSLGGLGVQYF | TGTGCCAGCAGTTTGGGGGGGCTTGGAGTGCAGTACTTC | . | TRBJ2-7 | . | TRBV28
CATQDRGNYGYTF | TGTGCCACCCAGGACAGGGGTAACTATGGCTACACCTTC | . | TRBJ1-2 | TRBD1 | TRBV5-6
CASTAKITPLHF | TGTGCCAGCACCGCTAAGATTACACCCCTCCACTTT | . | TRBJ1-6 | . | TRBV6-4
CASSQGSHTYNEKLFF | TGCGCCAGCAGCCAAGGAAGTCATACTTATAATGAAAAACTGTTTTTT | . | TRBJ1-4 | . | TRBV4-1
CASSLALTRQQTYEQYF | TGTGCCAGCAGCTTAGCGTTAACTAGACAACAAACCTACGAGCAGTACTTC | . | TRBJ2-7 | . | TRBV7-8
CASSRAQGFPYYGYTF | TGTGCCAGCAGTCGGGCACAGGGATTTCCCTACTATGGCTACACCTTC | . | TRBJ1-2 | . | TRBV6-2/TRBV6-3
CASSQAGRTGSFSPLHF | TGCGCCAGCAGCCAAGCAGGCAGGACAGGGTCTTTTTCACCCCTCCACTTT | . | TRBJ1-6 | TRBD1 | TRBV4-1
CAISESKRLYTDTQYF | TGTGCCATCAGTGAGTCGAAGCGGCTATACACAGATACGCAGTATTTT | . | TRBJ2-3 | . | TRBV10-3
CASGGQGSPEAFF | TGTGCCAGCGGCGGACAGGGAAGTCCTGAAGCTTTCTTT | few | TRBJ1-1 | TRBD1 | TRBV9